Presented here are 28 T cell receptor beta chains from one specimen sequenced in a study of T cells after yellow fever vaccination. TCRdb reprocessed the 5' RACE reads with MiXCR, giving one entry per CDR3 protein. The sample has around 320,000 distinct CDR3 sequences, 3.5% to 5% seen once. The source material was PBMCs, sampled 15 days after the yellow fever booster vaccination. All receptors derive from a man aged 18 to 29 who received the YFV17D yellow fever vaccine.

This clonotype was detected ten times or more. The V call is TRBV12-3 or TRBV12-4, the J call TRBJ1-4, with D unresolved. CDR3 size: 11 residues. V shed 6 bases and J shed 7 bases, with 6 bases lying between them. The CDR3 region has the DNA TGTGCCAGCAGCGAGGGTGAAAAACTGTTTTTT. As protein: CASSEGEKLFF.

This clonotype was counted many times. The rearrangement links TRBV27 to TRBJ1-5, with D uncertain. This CDR3 has 14 residues. Germline CDR1 MNHEY, CDR2 SMNVEV (reference sequence). V dropped 2 bases and J dropped 4 bases, with 9 bases sitting between them. CDR3 amino acids: CASSLMGFNQPQHF. The CDR3 region has the DNA TGTGCCAGCAGTTTAATGGGTTTTAATCAGCCCCAGCATTTT.

The chain employs TRBV9 and TRBJ2-1, with D perhaps TRBD1 (6 bases). Trimming removed 3 bases at V and 6 bases at J, with 13 bases between. Germline values: CDR1 SGDLS, CDR2 YYNGEE. This CDR3 spans 14 amino acids. For the CDR3, the DNA is TGTGCCAGCAGCGCCCGGGGACAAATCAATGAGCAGTTCTTC. Amino acids: CASSARGQINEQFF.

This chain uses TRBV6-5 with TRBJ1-6, with D possibly being TRBD1 (6 bases). CDR3 length equals 20 residues. V was trimmed by 0 bases and J by 0 bases, leaving 18 bases between them. In germline, CDR1 is MNHEY, CDR2 SVGAGI. CDR3 region: CASSYSGGYVGSSYNSPLHF. Written as DNA, the CDR3 is TGTGCCAGCAGTTACTCAGGGGGATACGTTGGAAGCTCCTATAATTCACCCCTCCACTTT.

The chain employs TRBV9 and TRBJ2-2; TRBD1 matches 10 bases. This CDR3 has 15 residues. In germline, CDR1 is SGDLS, CDR2 YYNGEE. J gave up 6 bases and V 6 bases, and 8 bases lay outside the gene matches. In nucleotides, the CDR3 is TGTGCCAGCAAAGCGCGGACAGGGGGGTCCGGGGAGCTGTTTTTT. Residues: CASKARTGGSGELFF. The full variable domain, with the rest looked up from reference TRBV9 and TRBJ2-2, is DSGVTQTPKHLITATGQRVTLRCSPRSGDLSVYWYQQSLDQGLQFLIQYYNGEERAKGNILERFSAQQFPDLHSELNLSSLELGDSALYFCASKARTGGSGELFFGEGSRLTVL.

This clonotype was recorded a few times. This chain links TRBV28 with TRBJ2-3; the D gene is possibly TRBD2 (6 bases). The V end was cut by 9 bases, the J end by 1 base, with 11 bases between. The CDR3 contains 13 residues. CDR1 and CDR2 from the germline V gene are MDHEN and SYDVKM. The CDR3 protein is CASFPSGTDTQYF. For the CDR3, the DNA is TGTGCCAGTTTCCCTAGCGGCACAGATACGCAGTATTTT. Drawing the rest from reference TRBV28 and TRBJ2-3, the complete variable domain is DVKVTQSSRYLVKRTGEKVFLECVQDMDHENMFWYRQDPGLGLRLIYFSYDVKMKEKGDIPEGYSVSREKKERFSLILESASTNQTSMYLCASFPSGTDTQYFGPGTRLTVL.

This clonotype appeared many times. The chain uses TRBV5-1 and TRBJ2-1; D might be TRBD2 (6 bases). CDR3 length: 15 residues. Germline assignment: CDR1 SGHRS and CDR2 YFSETQ. The V end lost 0 bases, the J end lost 4 bases, and 11 bases lay between the germline ends. CDR3 sequence (DNA): TGCGCCAGCAGCTTGGCTTTAGCGGAATACAATGAGCAGTTCTTC. Residues: CASSLALAEYNEQFF.

V and J are TRBV12-3 or TRBV12-4 and TRBJ1-2; D is unresolved. The V gene lost 2 bases and the J gene lost 4 bases, with 17 bases spanning the gap. The CDR3 has 16 amino acids. The CDR3 nucleotides are TGTGCCAGCAGTTTATGGTCGGGCTCCCGGACCTATGGCTACACCTTC. Protein product: CASSLWSGSRTYGYTF.

The sample holds many counts of this clonotype. CDR3 in amino acids: CASSSMLGLLTGELFF. The CDR3 DNA is TGTGCCAGCAGCTCGATGTTGGGACTTTTAACCGGGGAGCTGTTTTTT. The chain combines TRBV7-9 with TRBJ2-2; D may be TRBD2 (6 bases). This CDR3 has 16 amino acids. The ends were cut back, 4 bases at V and 5 bases at J, with 17 bases in the middle. In germline, CDR1 is SEHNR, CDR2 FQNEAQ (reference sequence).

This clonotype was seen repeatedly, ten times or more. The chain couples TRBV5-1 to TRBJ2-3, with D perhaps TRBD1 (5 bases). Germline CDR1 and CDR2: SGHRS and YFSETQ. V lost 4 bases to trimming and J lost 4 bases, with 13 bases between them. The length of the CDR3 is 14 residues. The CDR3 DNA sequence: TGCGCCAGCAGCCCGGCCGGACATCCAGATACGCAGTATTTT. This codes for CASSPAGHPDTQYF.

This clonotype has a handful of counts. The chain couples TRBV3-1 to TRBJ2-3; the match to TRBD1 covers 12 bases. With 4 bases clipped from V and 5 bases from J, the junction kept 7 bases outside the gene matches. This CDR3 is built from 16 residues. Germline V gives CDR1 LGHDT, CDR2 YNNKEL (reference sequence). The CDR3 sequence is CASSPGQGAPKDTQYF. As DNA, the CDR3 is TGTGCCAGCAGCCCGGGACAGGGGGCGCCTAAAGATACGCAGTATTTT.

This clonotype has a count of ten or more. This rearrangement joins TRBV12-3 or TRBV12-4 to TRBJ2-1, with 7 bases lining up with TRBD1. The V and J ends lost 3 bases and 7 bases, in that order; junction bases with no gene match: 6. The CDR3 loop spans 14 amino acids. CDR3 in amino acids: CASSFLQGLNEQFF. DNA of the CDR3: TGTGCCAGCAGTTTTCTACAGGGGCTGAATGAGCAGTTCTTC.

The chain combines TRBV5-1 with TRBJ2-5, with TRBD1 matching over 8 bases. The V segment lost 4 bases and the J segment 0 bases; nucleotides outside the gene matches: 8. Germline V gene lookup returns CDR1 SGHRS and CDR2 YFSETQ. This CDR3 contains 16 residues. CDR3 amino acids: CASSALGTGYQETQYF. DNA for the CDR3: TGCGCCAGCAGCGCCCTTGGGACAGGCTACCAAGAGACCCAGTACTTC.

This clonotype appeared a few times. This chain joins TRBV6-5 and TRBJ2-5; D unresolved. The germline gives CDR1 MNHEY, CDR2 SVGAGI. Between the trimmed V and J ends, which lost 7 bases and 4 bases, there was a span of 10 bases. CDR3 length equals 12 residues. The CDR3 is CASTSQGETQYF. In DNA, the CDR3 is TGTGCCAGCACCTCCCAAGGAGAGACCCAGTACTTC.

The chain recombines TRBV6-6 with TRBJ2-5; D gene uncertain. Per germline, CDR1 MNHNY and CDR2 SVGAGI (reference sequence). The CDR3 extends over 12 amino acids. Trimming shortened V by 2 bases and J by 1 base, and 2 bases separated the two germline ends. The CDR3 spells CASSYTQETQYF. The CDR3 DNA is TGTGCCAGCAGTTACACCCAAGAGACCCAGTACTTC.

The chain joins TRBV7-2 to TRBJ2-5; 8 nucleotides match TRBD2. CDR3 length: 17 amino acids. J gave up 0 bases and V 4 bases, and 10 bases lay outside the gene matches. The germline V gene has CDR1 SGHTA and CDR2 FQGNSA. The CDR3 DNA reads TGTGCCAGCAGCTCGTTCGGGGGGGGCGGGTACCAAGAGACCCAGTACTTC. Protein: CASSSFGGGGYQETQYF.

This clonotype has at least ten counts. The gene calls are TRBV18 and TRBJ2-1; a possible D gene is TRBD1 (5 bases). The CDR3 is made up of 13 amino acids. Germline V gene data show CDR1 as KGHSH and CDR2 as LQKENI. The V and J ends lost 3 bases and 6 bases respectively, with 9 bases between them. The CDR3 loop reads CASSPQGSNEQFF. CDR3 sequence (DNA): TGTGCCAGCTCACCTCAGGGTAGCAATGAGCAGTTCTTC.

This chain joins TRBV7-2 and TRBJ1-1, with D possibly matching TRBD1 (5 bases). CDR1 is SGHTA, CDR2 FQGNSA, per germline. With 2 bases removed from V and 6 bases from J, the gap between germline ends came to 13 bases. This CDR3 comprises 14 residues. The CDR3 loop reads CASSLWGGASEAFF. For the CDR3, the DNA is TGTGCCAGCAGCTTATGGGGCGGGGCATCTGAAGCTTTCTTT. The full variable domain, with the rest looked up from reference TRBV7-2 and TRBJ1-1, is GAGVSQSPSNKVTEKGKDVELRCDPISGHTALYWYRQSLGQGLEFLIYFQGNSAPDKSGLPSDRFSAERTGGSVSTLTIQRTQQEDSAVYLCASSLWGGASEAFFGQGTRLTVV.

This clonotype was found a few times. V and J are TRBV3-1 and TRBJ2-1; 9 bases are a match to TRBD2. Per germline, CDR1 LGHDT and CDR2 YNNKEL (reference sequence). There are 13 residues in the CDR3. The ends lost 6 bases at V and 6 bases at J; junction bases unmatched: 3. In DNA, the CDR3 is TGTGCCAGCAGAAGTAGCGGGGGCAATGAGCAGTTCTTC. It codes for CASRSSGGNEQFF.

This clonotype was seen repeatedly, ten times or more. This chain joins TRBV7-2 and TRBJ1-5; TRBD1 matches at 7 bases. V trimming: 5 bases; J trimming: 3 bases; junction bases outside the gene matches: 4. This CDR3 spans 14 amino acids. Germline V CDR1 and CDR2: SGHTA, FQGNSA. The CDR3 spells CASSVQGFNQPQHF. As DNA, the CDR3 is TGTGCCAGCAGCGTACAGGGGTTCAATCAGCCCCAGCATTTT.

This clonotype was recorded a few times. The rearrangement joins TRBV4-2 to TRBJ2-7; TRBD2 matches at 7 bases. V dropped 0 bases and J dropped 1; count of bases not matched to a gene: 12. Germline CDR1 is LGHNA and CDR2 is YNFKEQ. This CDR3 comprises 18 residues. Here the CDR3 reads CASSQDSAGVLESYEQYF. In DNA, the CDR3 is TGTGCCAGCAGCCAAGATTCTGCGGGGGTCTTAGAGTCCTACGAGCAGTACTTC.

This clonotype showed up just a few times. This chain joins TRBV7-6 and TRBJ2-2, with 12 bases that match TRBD2. This CDR3 is built from 17 residues. Per germline, CDR1 SGHVS and CDR2 FNYEAQ. Trimming removed 2 bases from V and 5 bases from J; junction bases left unmatched: 6. The CDR3 here is CASSLLAGGPWTGELFF. In DNA form, the CDR3 reads TGTGCCAGCAGCTTACTAGCGGGGGGGCCGTGGACCGGGGAGCTGTTTTTT.

This clonotype was counted at least ten times. The V gene is TRBV5-4, the J gene TRBJ1-1, with D maybe TRBD1 (5 bases). V lost 2 bases to trimming and J lost 13 bases, with 15 bases between them. CDR3 length equals 12 residues. Looked up from germline, CDR1 is SGHNT and CDR2 is YYREEE (reference sequence). CDR3: CASSFETDRVFF. CDR3 DNA: TGTGCCAGCAGCTTTGAGACAGACCGAGTTTTCTTT.

The rearrangement uses TRBV20-1 and TRBJ1-6; the D gene is possibly TRBD1 (5 bases). Trimming cost V 6 bases and J 6 bases, with 9 bases left between them. Germline CDR1 and CDR2: DFQATT and SNEGSKA (reference sequence). This CDR3 has 12 residues. The CDR3 reads CSAIGGNSPLHF. The CDR3 nucleotides read TGCAGTGCCATCGGGGGTAATTCACCCCTCCACTTT.

This clonotype was recorded at least ten times. The chain combines TRBV2 with TRBJ2-2; D may be TRBD1 or TRBD2 (5 bases each). CDR1 SNHLY and CDR2 FYNNEI come from the germline V gene. V was clipped by 6 bases and J by 2 bases, with 16 bases between them. The CDR3 is 16 residues long. The CDR3 coding sequence is TGTGCCAGCAGCGATACCGGGACGATAAACACCGGGGAGCTGTTTTTT. It translates to CASSDTGTINTGELFF.

The V and J genes are TRBV2 and TRBJ2-7, with TRBD2 matching over 11 bases. CDR1 and CDR2 (germline): SNHLY, FYNNEI. There are 14 residues in the CDR3. J gave up 4 bases and V 6 bases, and 5 bases lay outside the gene matches. CDR3 region: CASSELAGDYEQYV. CDR3 sequence (DNA): TGTGCCAGCAGCGAACTAGCGGGGGATTACGAGCAGTACGTC.

V is TRBV7-2 and J is TRBJ2-5, with 8 bases matching TRBD1. J lost 4 bases, V lost 4 bases, and 8 bases had no gene match. Germline values: CDR1 SGHTA, CDR2 FQGNSA. The CDR3 covers 15 residues. The CDR3 region is CASSSLTGGGETQYF. CDR3 bases: TGTGCCAGCAGCTCGTTAACAGGGGGAGGAGAGACCCAGTACTTC.

This clonotype was detected many times. The chain couples TRBV20-1 to TRBJ2-3; D uncertain. Trimming shortened V by 1 base and J by 4 bases, and 6 bases separated the two germline ends. CDR3 size: 12 residues. In germline, CDR1 is DFQATT, CDR2 SNEGSKA (reference sequence). CDR3 nucleotide sequence: TGCAGTGCTAGAGCAGTGGCAGATACGCAGTATTTT. It yields the protein CSARAVADTQYF.